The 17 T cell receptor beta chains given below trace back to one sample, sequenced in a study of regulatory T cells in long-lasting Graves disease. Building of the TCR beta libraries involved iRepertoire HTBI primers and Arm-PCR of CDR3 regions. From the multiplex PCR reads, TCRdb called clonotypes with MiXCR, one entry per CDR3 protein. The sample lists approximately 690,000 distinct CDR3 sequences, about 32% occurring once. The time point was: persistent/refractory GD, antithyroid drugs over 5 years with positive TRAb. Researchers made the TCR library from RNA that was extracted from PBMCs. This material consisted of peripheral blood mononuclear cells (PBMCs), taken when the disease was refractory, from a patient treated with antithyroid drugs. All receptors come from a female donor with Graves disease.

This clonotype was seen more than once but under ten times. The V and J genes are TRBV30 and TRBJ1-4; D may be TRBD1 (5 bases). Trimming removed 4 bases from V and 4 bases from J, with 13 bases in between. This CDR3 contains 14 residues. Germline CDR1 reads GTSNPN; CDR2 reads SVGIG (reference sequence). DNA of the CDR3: TGTGCCTGGACTCAGGGACGAAGTAATGAAAAACTGTTTTTT. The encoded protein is CAWTQGRSNEKLFF.

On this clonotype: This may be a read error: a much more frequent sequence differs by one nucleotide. The CDR3 loop reads CGSSRYRGTYEQYF. CDR3 sequence (DNA): TGTGGCAGCAGTAGATACAGGGGAACCTACGAGCAGTACTTC. This sequence joins TRBV12-3 or TRBV12-4 and TRBJ2-7; TRBD1 agrees at 7 bases. CDR3 length: 14 amino acids.

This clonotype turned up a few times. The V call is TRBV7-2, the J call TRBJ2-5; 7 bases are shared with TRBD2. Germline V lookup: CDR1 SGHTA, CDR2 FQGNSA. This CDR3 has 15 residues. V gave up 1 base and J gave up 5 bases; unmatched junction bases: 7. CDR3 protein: CASSLVGTTRETQYF. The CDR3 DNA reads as TGTGCCAGCAGCTTAGTCGGGACTACGAGGGAGACCCAGTACTTC.

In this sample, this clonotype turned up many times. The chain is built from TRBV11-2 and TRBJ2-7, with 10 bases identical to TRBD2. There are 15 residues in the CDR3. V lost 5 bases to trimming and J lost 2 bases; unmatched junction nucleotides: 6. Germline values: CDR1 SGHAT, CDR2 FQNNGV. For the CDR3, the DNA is TGTGCCAGCAGCATCGGGACTAGCGTTACCTACGAGCAGTACTTC. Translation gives CASSIGTSVTYEQYF.

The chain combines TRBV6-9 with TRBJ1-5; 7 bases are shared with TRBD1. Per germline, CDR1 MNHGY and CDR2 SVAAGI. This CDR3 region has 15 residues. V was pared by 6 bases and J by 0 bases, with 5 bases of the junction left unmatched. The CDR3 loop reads CASRRGQSSNQPQHF. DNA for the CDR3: TGTGCCAGCAGGCGGGGACAGAGTAGCAATCAGCCCCAGCATTTT.

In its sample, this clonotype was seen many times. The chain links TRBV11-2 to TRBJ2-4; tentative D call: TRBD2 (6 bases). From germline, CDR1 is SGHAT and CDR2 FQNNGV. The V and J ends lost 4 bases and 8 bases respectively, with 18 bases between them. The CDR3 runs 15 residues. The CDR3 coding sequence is TGTGCCAGCAGCTGGGGGGAAAGCGGGCCCCACATTCAGTACTTC. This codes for CASSWGESGPHIQYF.

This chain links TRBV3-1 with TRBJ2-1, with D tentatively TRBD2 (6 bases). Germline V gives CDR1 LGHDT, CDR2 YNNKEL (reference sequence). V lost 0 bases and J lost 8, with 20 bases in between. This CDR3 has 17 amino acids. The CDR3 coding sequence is TGTGCCAGCAGCCAAGATCTGGCGTGGGAGGAAGGTTATGAGCAGTTCTTC. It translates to CASSQDLAWEEGYEQFF.

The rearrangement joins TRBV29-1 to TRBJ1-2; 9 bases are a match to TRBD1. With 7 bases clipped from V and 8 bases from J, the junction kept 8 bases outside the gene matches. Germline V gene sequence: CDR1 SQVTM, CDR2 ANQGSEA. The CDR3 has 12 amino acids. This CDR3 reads CSARQGEGGYTF. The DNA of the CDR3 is TGCAGCGCCCGACAGGGGGAGGGGGGCTACACCTTC.

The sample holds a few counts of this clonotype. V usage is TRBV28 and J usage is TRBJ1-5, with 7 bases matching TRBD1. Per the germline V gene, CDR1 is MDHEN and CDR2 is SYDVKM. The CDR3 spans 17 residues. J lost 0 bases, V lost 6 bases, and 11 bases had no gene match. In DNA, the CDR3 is TGTGCCAGCAGGTTACGCCGGACAGGAACTAGCAATCAGCCCCAGCATTTT. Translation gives CASRLRRTGTSNQPQHF.

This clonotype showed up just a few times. The CDR3 spells CASSASKVRVEKLFF. CDR3 sequence (DNA): TGTGCCAGCAGCGCTTCCAAGGTGCGGGTTGAAAAACTGTTTTTT. The rearrangement uses TRBV13 and TRBJ1-4; D is uncertain. The germline V gene encodes CDR1 PRHDT and CDR2 FYEKMQ (reference sequence). This CDR3 has 15 amino acids. V lost 5 bases, J lost 7 bases, and 17 bases lay in between.

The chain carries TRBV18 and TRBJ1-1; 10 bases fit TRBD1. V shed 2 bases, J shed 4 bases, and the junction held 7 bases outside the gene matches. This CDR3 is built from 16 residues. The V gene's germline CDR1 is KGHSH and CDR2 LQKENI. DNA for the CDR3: TGTGCCAGCTCACCAAGAGGGGACAGGGGTCGCACTGAAGCTTTCTTT. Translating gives CASSPRGDRGRTEAFF.

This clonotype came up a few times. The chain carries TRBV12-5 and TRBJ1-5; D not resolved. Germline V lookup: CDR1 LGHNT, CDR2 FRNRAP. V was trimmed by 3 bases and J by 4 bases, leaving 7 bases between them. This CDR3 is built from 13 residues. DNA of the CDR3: TGTGCTAGTGGTTTCAATGAGAATCAGCCCCAGCATTTT. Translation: CASGFNENQPQHF.

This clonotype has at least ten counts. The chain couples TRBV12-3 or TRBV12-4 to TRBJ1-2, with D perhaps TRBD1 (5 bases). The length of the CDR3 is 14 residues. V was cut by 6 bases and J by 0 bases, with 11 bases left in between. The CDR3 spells CASSRDGPNYGYTF. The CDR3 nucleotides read TGTGCCAGCAGCCGGGACGGCCCTAACTATGGCTACACCTTC.

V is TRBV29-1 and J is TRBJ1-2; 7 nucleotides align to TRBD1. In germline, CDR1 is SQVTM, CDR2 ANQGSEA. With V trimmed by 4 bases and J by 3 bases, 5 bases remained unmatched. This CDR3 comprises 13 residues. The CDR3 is CSVADGTDYGYTF. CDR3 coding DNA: TGCAGCGTTGCTGATGGGACAGACTATGGCTACACCTTC.

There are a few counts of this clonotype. CDR3 nucleotide sequence: TGCAGCGGGGGTACTGAAGCTTTCTTT. Translated, it gives CSGGTEAFF. J is TRBJ1-1 and V is TRBV29-1, with D uncertain. V was trimmed by 7 bases and J by 5 bases, leaving 5 bases between them. The CDR3 totals 9 residues. CDR1 is SQVTM and CDR2 is ANQGSEA in the germline V gene.

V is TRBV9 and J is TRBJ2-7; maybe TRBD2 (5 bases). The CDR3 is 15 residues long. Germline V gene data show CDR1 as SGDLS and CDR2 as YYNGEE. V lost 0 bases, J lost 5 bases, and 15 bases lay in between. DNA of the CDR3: TGTGCCAGCAGCGTAGTAGGCCTACCCGGGGACGAGCAGTACTTC. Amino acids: CASSVVGLPGDEQYF.

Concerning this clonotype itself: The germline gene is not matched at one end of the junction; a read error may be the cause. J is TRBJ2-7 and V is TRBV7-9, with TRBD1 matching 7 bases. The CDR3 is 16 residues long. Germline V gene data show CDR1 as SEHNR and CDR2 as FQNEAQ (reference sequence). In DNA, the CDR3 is TGTGCCAGCAGCTTAGGCGTTGGGCAGGGGGTCTACGGGCAGTACTTC. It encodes CASSLGVGQGVYGQYF.